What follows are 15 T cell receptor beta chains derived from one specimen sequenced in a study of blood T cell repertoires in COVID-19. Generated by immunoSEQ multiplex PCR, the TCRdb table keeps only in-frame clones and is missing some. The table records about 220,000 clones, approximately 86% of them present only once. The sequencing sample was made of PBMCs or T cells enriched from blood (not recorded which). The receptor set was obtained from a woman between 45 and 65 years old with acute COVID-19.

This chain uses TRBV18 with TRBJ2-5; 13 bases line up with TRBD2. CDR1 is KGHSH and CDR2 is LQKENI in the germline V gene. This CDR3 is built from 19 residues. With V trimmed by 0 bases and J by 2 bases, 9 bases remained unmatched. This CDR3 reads CASSPPLGLAGLGQETQYF. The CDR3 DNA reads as TGTGCCAGCTCACCACCGCTGGGACTAGCGGGATTGGGGCAAGAGACCCAGTACTTC.

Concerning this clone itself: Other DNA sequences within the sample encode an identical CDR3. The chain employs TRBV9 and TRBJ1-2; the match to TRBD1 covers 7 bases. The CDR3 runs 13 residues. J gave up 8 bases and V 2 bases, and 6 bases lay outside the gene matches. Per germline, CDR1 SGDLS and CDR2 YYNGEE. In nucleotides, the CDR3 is TGTGCCAGCAGCGTCGCAGGGGGAAGGGGCTACACCTTC. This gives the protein CASSVAGGRGYTF.

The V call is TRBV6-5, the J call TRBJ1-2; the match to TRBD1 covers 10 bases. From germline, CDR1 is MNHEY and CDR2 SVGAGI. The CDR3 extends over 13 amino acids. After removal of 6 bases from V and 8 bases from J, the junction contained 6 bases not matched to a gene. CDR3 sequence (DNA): TGTGCCAGCAGAGAGACAGGGGGCGCCGGCTACACCTTC. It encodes CASRETGGAGYTF.

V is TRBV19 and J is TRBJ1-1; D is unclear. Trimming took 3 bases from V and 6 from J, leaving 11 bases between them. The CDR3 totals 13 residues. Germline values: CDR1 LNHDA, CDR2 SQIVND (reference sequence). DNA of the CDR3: TGTGCCAGTAGTATTTCGTGGGCAGCTGAAGCTTTCTTT. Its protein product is CASSISWAAEAFF.

CDR3 protein: CASSQYQNRGQETQYF. The CDR3 DNA is TGCGCCAGCAGCCAGTACCAAAACAGGGGGCAGGAGACCCAGTACTTC. The J gene is TRBJ2-5, the V gene TRBV4-1; TRBD1 matches at 9 bases. The CDR3 extends over 16 amino acids. The junction had 10 bases not matched to a gene; V was cut back by 3 bases and J by 5 bases. Germline V gives CDR1 MGHRA, CDR2 YSYEKL.

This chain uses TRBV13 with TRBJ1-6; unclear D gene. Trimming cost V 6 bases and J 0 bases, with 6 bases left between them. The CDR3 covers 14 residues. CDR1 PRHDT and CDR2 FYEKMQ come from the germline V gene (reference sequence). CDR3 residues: CASSRDSYNSPLHF. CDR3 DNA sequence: TGTGCCAGCAGTCGGGACTCCTATAATTCACCCCTCCACTTT.

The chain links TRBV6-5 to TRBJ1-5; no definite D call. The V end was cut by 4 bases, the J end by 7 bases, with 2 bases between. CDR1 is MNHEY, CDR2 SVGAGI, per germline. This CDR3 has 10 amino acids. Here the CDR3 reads CASSLQPQHF. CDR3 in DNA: TGTGCCAGCAGTTTACAGCCCCAGCATTTT.

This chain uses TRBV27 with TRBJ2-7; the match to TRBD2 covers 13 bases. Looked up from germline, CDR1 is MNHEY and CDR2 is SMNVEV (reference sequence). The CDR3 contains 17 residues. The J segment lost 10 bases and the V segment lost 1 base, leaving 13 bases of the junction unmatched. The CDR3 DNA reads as TGTGCCAGCAGTTTATTCCCTTCCGCCGGGACTAGCGGGACTCAGTACTTC. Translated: CASSLFPSAGTSGTQYF.

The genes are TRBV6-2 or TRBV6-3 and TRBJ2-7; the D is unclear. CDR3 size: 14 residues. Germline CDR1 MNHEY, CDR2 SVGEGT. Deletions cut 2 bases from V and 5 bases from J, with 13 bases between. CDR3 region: CASSYALVGDEQYF. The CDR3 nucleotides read TGTGCCAGCAGTTACGCCCTAGTTGGAGACGAGCAGTACTTC.

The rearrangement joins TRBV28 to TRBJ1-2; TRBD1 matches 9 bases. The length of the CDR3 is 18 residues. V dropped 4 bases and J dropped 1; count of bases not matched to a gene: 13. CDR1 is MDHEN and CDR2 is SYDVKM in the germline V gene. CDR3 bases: TGTGCCAGCAGTTCAAACTGGGGGGACAGGGCGATTAACTATGGCTACACCTTC. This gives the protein CASSSNWGDRAINYGYTF.

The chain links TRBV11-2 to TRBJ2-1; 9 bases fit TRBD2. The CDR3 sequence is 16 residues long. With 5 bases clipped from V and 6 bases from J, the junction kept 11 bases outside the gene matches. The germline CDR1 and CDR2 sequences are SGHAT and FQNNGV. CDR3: CASSVDLSGSSNEQFF. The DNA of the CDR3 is TGTGCCAGCAGCGTGGACCTTAGCGGGAGTTCCAATGAGCAGTTCTTC. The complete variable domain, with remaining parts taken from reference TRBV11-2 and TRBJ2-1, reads EAGVAQSPRYKIIEKRQSVAFWCNPISGHATLYWYQQILGQGPKLLIQFQNNGVVDDSQLPKDRFSAERLKGVDSTLKIQPAKLEDSAVYLCASSVDLSGSSNEQFFGPGTRLTVL.

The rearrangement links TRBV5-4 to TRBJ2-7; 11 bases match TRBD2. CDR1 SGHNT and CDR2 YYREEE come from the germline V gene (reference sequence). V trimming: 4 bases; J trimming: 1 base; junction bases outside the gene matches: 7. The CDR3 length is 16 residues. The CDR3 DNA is TGTGCCAGCAGCATTTCGGGACTAGCGGTATCCTACGAGCAGTACTTC. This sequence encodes CASSISGLAVSYEQYF.

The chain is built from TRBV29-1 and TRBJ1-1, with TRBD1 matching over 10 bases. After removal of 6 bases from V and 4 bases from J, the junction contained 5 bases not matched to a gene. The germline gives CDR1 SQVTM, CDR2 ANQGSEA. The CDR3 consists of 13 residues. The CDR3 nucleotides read TGCAGCGTAGACAGGGGGCCGGGCACTGAAGCTTTCTTT. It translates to CSVDRGPGTEAFF.

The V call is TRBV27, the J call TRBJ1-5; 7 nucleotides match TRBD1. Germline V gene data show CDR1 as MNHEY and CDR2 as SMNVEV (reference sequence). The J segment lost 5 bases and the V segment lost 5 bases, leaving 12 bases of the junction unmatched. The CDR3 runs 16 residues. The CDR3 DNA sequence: TGTGCCAGCAGTCGGTGGGACAGCAAGGTTCATCAGCCCCAGCATTTT. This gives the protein CASSRWDSKVHQPQHF.

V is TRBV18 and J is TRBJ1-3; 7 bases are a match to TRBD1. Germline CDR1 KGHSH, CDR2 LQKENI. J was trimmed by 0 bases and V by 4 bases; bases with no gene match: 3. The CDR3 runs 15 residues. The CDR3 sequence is CASSLRTGSGNTIYF. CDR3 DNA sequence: TGTGCCAGCTCACTACGGACAGGCTCTGGAAACACCATATATTTT. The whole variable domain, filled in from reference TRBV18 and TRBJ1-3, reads NAGVMQNPRHLVRRRGQEARLRCSPMKGHSHVYWYRQLPEEGLKFMVYLQKENIIDESGMPKERFSAEFPKEGPSILRIQQVVRGDSAAYFCASSLRTGSGNTIYFGEGSWLTVV.